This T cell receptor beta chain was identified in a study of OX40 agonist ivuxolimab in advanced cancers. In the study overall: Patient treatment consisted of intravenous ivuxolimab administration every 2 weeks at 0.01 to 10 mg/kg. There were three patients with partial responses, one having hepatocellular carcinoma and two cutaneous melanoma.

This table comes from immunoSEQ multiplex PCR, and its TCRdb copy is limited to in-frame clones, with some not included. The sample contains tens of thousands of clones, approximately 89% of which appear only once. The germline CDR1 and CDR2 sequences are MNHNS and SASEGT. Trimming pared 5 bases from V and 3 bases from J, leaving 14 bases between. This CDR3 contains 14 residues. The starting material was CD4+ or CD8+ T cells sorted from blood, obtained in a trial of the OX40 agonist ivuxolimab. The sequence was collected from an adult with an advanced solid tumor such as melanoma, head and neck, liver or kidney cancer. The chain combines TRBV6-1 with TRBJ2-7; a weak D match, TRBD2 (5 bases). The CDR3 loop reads CASSTGPRDYEQYF. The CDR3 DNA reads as TGTGCCAGCAGTACCGGGCCCCGGGACTACGAGCAGTACTTC.